Shown below are 15 T cell receptor beta chains from a single sample sequenced in a study of cytomegalovirus exposure and HLA in healthy donors. The PCR had 60 Vbeta and 13 Jbeta primers. The assay was immunoSEQ multiplex PCR, and TCRdb's table has in-frame clones only and misses some. The sample yields about 150,000 clones, about 80% seen once. The source material was PBMCs. These receptors all stem from a young man in good health and CMV-seropositive.

The CDR3 loop is CAWSVTSGAGDTQYF. The CDR3 DNA is TGTGCCTGGAGTGTAACTAGCGGGGCTGGTGATACGCAGTATTTT. This sequence joins TRBV30 and TRBJ2-3, with 10 bases lining up with TRBD2. The CDR3 is made up of 15 amino acids. V shed 0 bases, J shed 6 bases, and the junction held 6 bases outside the gene matches. The V gene's germline CDR1 is GTSNPN and CDR2 SVGIG (reference sequence).

The J gene is TRBJ2-5, the V gene TRBV6-6; 7 bases are shared with TRBD2. The J call may be mistaken, given a closer DNA end match to TRBJ2-7. The CDR3 sequence is 15 residues long. The germline V gene has CDR1 MNHNY and CDR2 SVGAGI (reference sequence). The CDR3 loop reads CATGYSGSTSYEQYF. Here the CDR3 DNA reads TGTGCCACAGGCTATAGCGGGTCCACCTCCTACGAGCAGTACTTC.

The chain uses TRBV4-1 and TRBJ1-5; possible D gene TRBD1, 5 bases. The CDR3 totals 15 residues. The V and J ends lost 4 bases and 2 bases respectively, with 12 bases between them. Germline V gives CDR1 MGHRA, CDR2 YSYEKL. CDR3 region: CASSLEGPGNQPQHF. CDR3 coding DNA: TGCGCCAGCAGCCTAGAGGGGCCGGGCAATCAGCCCCAGCATTTT.

The chain recombines TRBV5-1 with TRBJ1-3, with D uncertain. Germline lookup yields CDR1 SGHRS and CDR2 YFSETQ. This CDR3 has 15 amino acids. The V end was cut by 0 bases, the J end by 8 bases, with 15 bases between. This CDR3 reads CASSLEQTFKDTIYF. As DNA, the CDR3 is TGCGCCAGCAGCTTGGAACAGACATTTAAGGACACCATATATTTT.

The genes are TRBV7-2 and TRBJ2-7; D possibly corresponds to TRBD1 (5 bases). The CDR3 consists of 14 residues. The germline gives CDR1 SGHTA, CDR2 FQGNSA. The ends were cut back, 5 bases at V and 3 bases at J, with 14 bases in the middle. CDR3 region: CASSPSDTIYEQYF. In DNA, the CDR3 is TGTGCCAGCAGCCCGTCGGACACGATCTACGAGCAGTACTTC.

V usage is TRBV29-1 and J usage is TRBJ1-2; possible D gene TRBD1, 5 bases. With 1 base removed from V and 4 bases from J, the gap between germline ends came to 13 bases. The CDR3 contains 14 residues. Germline V gene data show CDR1 as SQVTM and CDR2 as ANQGSEA. The CDR3 sequence: CSVEGRGVGYGYTF. The CDR3 DNA reads as TGCAGCGTTGAAGGGCGGGGGGTCGGCTATGGCTACACCTTC. The full variable domain, with the rest looked up from reference TRBV29-1 and TRBJ1-2, is SAVISQKPSRDICQRGTSLTIQCQVDSQVTMMFWYRQQPGQSLTLIATANQGSEATYESGFVIDKFPISRPNLTFSTLTVSNMSPEDSSIYLCSVEGRGVGYGYTFGSGTRLTVV.

This rearrangement joins TRBV29-1 to TRBJ1-2; D is perhaps TRBD1 (6 bases). The CDR3 runs to 15 residues. Germline values: CDR1 SQVTM, CDR2 ANQGSEA. The V end lost 3 bases, the J end lost 2 bases, and 16 bases lay between the germline ends. The CDR3 coding sequence is TGCAGCGTTGATGTGGACAGTAAGTTCAACTATGGCTACACCTTC. Protein: CSVDVDSKFNYGYTF.

The chain carries TRBV9 and TRBJ1-4, with D possibly matching TRBD1 (6 bases). CDR3 length equals 14 residues. The V gene's germline CDR1 is SGDLS and CDR2 YYNGEE. V shed 3 bases and J shed 5 bases, with 11 bases lying between them. CDR3 amino acids: CASSAGHGNEKLFF. The CDR3 DNA reads TGTGCCAGCAGCGCGGGACACGGAAATGAAAAACTGTTTTTT.

For this clone: A junction end diverges from the germline sequence, so it may reflect a read error. The V and J genes are TRBV30 and TRBJ2-4, with 8 bases aligning to TRBD2. The CDR3 is 14 residues long. Germline CDR1 reads GTSNPN; CDR2 reads SVGIG (reference sequence). CDR3 bases: TGTGCCTGGAGTGTAGCGGGAGCCCAAAACATTCAGTACTTC. Its translation: CAWSVAGAQNIQYF.

The chain combines TRBV19 with TRBJ1-5, with TRBD1 matching 10 bases. This CDR3 region has 14 residues. Germline V gene lookup returns CDR1 LNHDA and CDR2 SQIVND (reference sequence). Trimming at V came to 10 bases and at J to 3 bases, leaving 6 bases not matched to a gene. The CDR3 region is CATGGQGNNQPQHF. For the CDR3, the DNA is TGTGCCACCGGGGGACAGGGGAACAATCAGCCCCAGCATTTT.

This clone was detected only a few times. This chain joins TRBV4-2 and TRBJ1-1; D uncertain. CDR3 length: 17 amino acids. The germline V and J ends were trimmed by 2 bases and 0 bases, with 16 bases remaining between them. Germline assignment: CDR1 LGHNA and CDR2 YNFKEQ. The DNA of the CDR3 is TGTGCCAGCAGCCAAATTAAGATGCAGGAACTGAACACTGAAGCTTTCTTT. Protein product: CASSQIKMQELNTEAFF.

This clone turned up a few times. CDR3 sequence (DNA): TGTGCCAGCAGGTATACAGGGATGCGGGAGCTGTTTTTT. It codes for CASRYTGMRELFF. The chain links TRBV6-1 to TRBJ2-2; a possible D gene is TRBD1 (6 bases). Trimming left V 6 bases short and J 9 bases short, with 14 bases between. The CDR3 extends over 13 amino acids. Germline CDR1 is MNHNS and CDR2 is SASEGT.

This chain links TRBV5-6 with TRBJ2-7; 8 bases align to TRBD2. CDR1 is SGHDT and CDR2 is YYEEEE in the germline V gene. J lost 3 bases, V lost 4 bases, and 12 bases had no gene match. The CDR3 sequence is 16 residues long. The CDR3, as DNA: TGTGCCAGCAGCGGGACACCGGGACTAGTGAACTACGAGCAGTACTTC. As protein: CASSGTPGLVNYEQYF.

This clone was recorded once. The chain links TRBV30 to TRBJ2-7; 9 bases are a match to TRBD1. This CDR3 is built from 20 residues. CDR1 is GTSNPN and CDR2 is SVGIG in the germline V gene (reference sequence). With 1 base clipped from V and 4 bases from J, the junction kept 23 bases outside the gene matches. The CDR3 region has the DNA TGTGCCTGGAGTGCGGTGGGGACAGGGAGGGACTGGAGGGGGATATACGAGCAGTACTTC. It translates to CAWSAVGTGRDWRGIYEQYF.

The sample holds a few counts of this clone. V is TRBV7-2 and J is TRBJ2-3, with 7 positions matching TRBD2. Germline V lookup: CDR1 SGHTA, CDR2 FQGNSA. This CDR3 has 15 residues. The J segment lost 2 bases and the V segment lost 5 bases, leaving 7 bases of the junction unmatched. As DNA, the CDR3 is TGTGCCAGCAGCACAGAACGGGACTACACAGATACGCAGTATTTT. Translation: CASSTERDYTDTQYF.